This TCR beta chain was identified in a study of blood T cell repertoires in COVID-19. Study-wide context: T cells, B-cell-depleted T cells, or PBMCs provided the cDNA or gDNA that served as material.

Enrolled through a virtual design, the participants were between about 18 and 100 years of age and came from around 25 US areas. Cohort placement rested on clinical history that participants reported themselves. Trimming left V 5 bases short and J 2 bases short, with 11 bases between. CDR1 ENHRY and CDR2 SYGVKD come from the germline V gene. The CDR3 totals 14 residues. As originally analysed: Estimation of nucleated cell counts was performed using reference gene primer amplification. Profiled with immunoSEQ multiplex PCR; TCRdb holds only in-frame clones, not every one. V and J calls and clone size are copied from that table; D and trimming were computed from the DNA. The sample shows about 210,000 clones, approximately 80% of them seen only once.

The chain combines TRBV10-3 with TRBJ2-3, with D hard to call. The specimen sequenced was PBMCs or T cells enriched from blood (not recorded which). This TCR came from a man younger than 45 with acute COVID-19. The CDR3 nucleotides read TGTGCCATCAGTTTCGGCGGATACACAGATACGCAGTATTTT. Its translation: CAISFGGYTDTQYF.